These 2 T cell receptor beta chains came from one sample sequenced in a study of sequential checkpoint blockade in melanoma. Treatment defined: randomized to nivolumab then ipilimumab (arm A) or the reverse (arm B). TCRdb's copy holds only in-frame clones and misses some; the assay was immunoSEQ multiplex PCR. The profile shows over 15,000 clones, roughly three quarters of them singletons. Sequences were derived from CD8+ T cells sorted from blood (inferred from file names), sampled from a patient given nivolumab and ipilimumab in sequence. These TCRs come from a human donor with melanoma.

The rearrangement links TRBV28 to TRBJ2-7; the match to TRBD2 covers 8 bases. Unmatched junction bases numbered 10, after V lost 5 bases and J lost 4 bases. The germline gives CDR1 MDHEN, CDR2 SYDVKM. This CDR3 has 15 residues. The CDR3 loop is CASSPAAGAGYEQYF. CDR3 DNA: TGTGCCAGCAGTCCCGCAGCGGGAGCAGGGTACGAGCAGTACTTC.

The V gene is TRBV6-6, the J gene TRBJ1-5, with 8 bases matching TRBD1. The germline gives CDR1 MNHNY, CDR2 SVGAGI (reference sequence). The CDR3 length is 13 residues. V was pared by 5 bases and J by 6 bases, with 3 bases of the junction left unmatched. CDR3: CASSPTGGQPQHF. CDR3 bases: TGTGCCAGCAGTCCCACAGGGGGTCAGCCCCAGCATTTT.